What follows are 22 T cell receptor beta chains derived from one specimen sequenced in a study of T-cell reconstitution after alpha-beta-depleted transplantation in children. Unique molecular identifiers were used in preparing the TCRbeta library. Using its own MiXCR run on the PCR reads, TCRdb lists one record per CDR3 protein. The sample holds about 540,000 distinct CDR3 sequences, roughly 27% seen once. Here the sequenced sample was PBMCs, taken before TCRalphabeta/CD19-depleted stem cell transplant. The receptors come from a boy younger than two with Wiskott-Aldrich syndrome, due to receive a stem cell transplant.

This clonotype was counted only a few times. The CDR3 bases are TGCAGTGCTAACCCACTTAACACTGAAGCTTTCTTT. Residues: CSANPLNTEAFF. The chain is built from TRBV20-1 and TRBJ1-1, with D unclear. The germline V and J ends were trimmed by 4 bases and 2 bases, with 8 bases remaining between them. The CDR3 spans 12 residues. The V gene's germline CDR1 is DFQATT and CDR2 SNEGSKA (reference sequence).

This rearrangement joins TRBV20-1 to TRBJ2-5, with D possibly TRBD2 on 5 matching bases. The V and J ends lost 4 bases and 5 bases respectively, with 11 bases between them. The CDR3 is 12 amino acids. Germline CDR1 DFQATT, CDR2 SNEGSKA (reference sequence). As DNA, the CDR3 is TGCAGTGCTATGGGGAGTGAGGAGACCCAGTACTTC. Its protein is CSAMGSEETQYF.

V usage is TRBV11-2 and J usage is TRBJ2-5, with TRBD2 matching 9 bases. V lost 2 bases, J lost 1 base, and 11 bases stayed unmatched. Germline loops: CDR1 SGHAT, CDR2 FQNNGV. This CDR3 has 18 amino acids. The CDR3 loop is CASSLRVGAGGIQETQYF. The CDR3 region has the DNA TGTGCCAGCAGCTTAAGGGTTGGGGCGGGGGGGATCCAAGAGACCCAGTACTTC.

This clonotype was detected ten times or more. The chain combines TRBV12-3 or TRBV12-4 with TRBJ2-1; D unresolved. Trimming took 1 base from V and 6 from J, leaving 7 bases between them. This CDR3 has 13 residues. The CDR3 nucleotides read TGTGCCAGCAGTTTAGGGGCAGTCAATGAGCAGTTCTTC. Its protein is CASSLGAVNEQFF.

J is TRBJ1-3 and V is TRBV15, with unresolved D. The germline V gene has CDR1 LNHNV and CDR2 YYDKDF (reference sequence). The CDR3 has 17 residues. Trimming removed 1 base at V and 4 bases at J, with 17 bases between. The CDR3, as DNA: TGTGCCACCAGCAGAGCACCCAAAAACCTTAAGGGAAACACCATATATTTT. This codes for CATSRAPKNLKGNTIYF.

The genes are TRBV5-8 and TRBJ2-3; 12 bases line up with TRBD1. There are 17 residues in the CDR3. Losses at the gene ends were 0 bases for V and 2 bases for J; bases not matched to a gene: 4. Per the germline V gene, CDR1 is SGHTS and CDR2 is YDEGEE. The CDR3 loop is CASSLGQGQGATDTQYF. Written as DNA, the CDR3 is TGTGCCAGCAGCTTGGGTCAGGGACAGGGGGCCACAGATACGCAGTATTTT.

This clonotype has more than one count but fewer than ten. Here the CDR3 reads CATSGREGLFNEQFF. In DNA form, the CDR3 reads TGTGCCACCAGTGGCCGGGAGGGCCTTTTTAATGAGCAGTTCTTC. The chain carries TRBV24-1 and TRBJ2-1, with TRBD2 matching over 8 bases. The CDR3 consists of 15 residues. The J segment lost 7 bases and the V segment lost 5 bases, leaving 9 bases of the junction unmatched. Per germline, CDR1 KGHDR and CDR2 SFDVKD.

The J gene is TRBJ2-5, the V gene TRBV7-7, with a possible D match to TRBD2 (6 bases). Looked up from germline, CDR1 is SSHAT and CDR2 is FNYEAQ (reference sequence). The CDR3 covers 14 residues. Trimming shortened V by 5 bases and J by 6 bases, and 16 bases separated the two germline ends. CDR3 loop: CASSPWLGGQTQYF. As DNA, the CDR3 is TGTGCCAGCAGCCCGTGGTTGGGGGGACAGACCCAGTACTTC.

The rearrangement uses TRBV5-1 and TRBJ2-2; TRBD1 is a possible D gene (5 bases). Looked up from germline, CDR1 is SGHRS and CDR2 is YFSETQ. V shed 4 bases and J shed 2 bases, with 12 bases lying between them. This CDR3 has 15 residues. The CDR3 DNA reads TGCGCCAGCAGCGCTTATGGGGCTAACACCGGGGAGCTGTTTTTT. This translates into CASSAYGANTGELFF.

This clonotype appeared many times. The rearrangement joins TRBV15 to TRBJ1-5, with D possibly being TRBD1 (6 bases). The germline gives CDR1 LNHNV, CDR2 YYDKDF (reference sequence). Trimming took 4 bases from V and 5 from J, leaving 15 bases between them. The CDR3 has 15 residues. Here the CDR3 DNA reads TGTGCCACCAGCAAACCAGACAGGTTGGATCAGCCCCAGCATTTT. Residues: CATSKPDRLDQPQHF.

This clonotype was recorded a few times. The chain has TRBV5-1 and TRBJ2-7; D gene uncertain. Per germline, CDR1 SGHRS and CDR2 YFSETQ. V shed 0 bases and J shed 3 bases, with 16 bases lying between them. The CDR3 contains 16 residues. Written as DNA, the CDR3 is TGCGCCAGCAGCTTGGGTCGCATCGGAGAGCGCTACGAGCAGTACTTC. Translation: CASSLGRIGERYEQYF. Based on the CDR3 plus reference TRBV5-1 and TRBJ2-7, the full variable domain is KAGVTQTPRYLIKTRGQQVTLSCSPISGHRSVSWYQQTPGQGLQFLFEYFSETQRNKGNFPGRFSGRQFSNSRSEMNVSTLELGDSALYLCASSLGRIGERYEQYFGPGTRLTVT.

The V gene is TRBV5-1, the J gene TRBJ2-1; TRBD2 matches 10 bases. Germline CDR1 and CDR2: SGHRS and YFSETQ. With V trimmed by 4 bases and J by 0 bases, 7 bases remained unmatched. The CDR3 is 17 amino acids. CDR3 bases: TGCGCCAGCAGCATAGGACTAGCGGTCAGCTCCTACAATGAGCAGTTCTTC. Its protein is CASSIGLAVSSYNEQFF.

This clonotype was detected a few times. This chain connects TRBV5-1 to TRBJ1-3; D is unclear. Germline values: CDR1 SGHRS, CDR2 YFSETQ. The CDR3 has 14 residues. The V gene lost 6 bases and the J gene lost 2 bases, with 12 bases spanning the gap. In DNA, the CDR3 is TGCGCCAGCACCCTGGACGGGACTGGAAACACCATATATTTT. Its protein product is CASTLDGTGNTIYF.

This clonotype turned up a few times. The chain couples TRBV12-3 or TRBV12-4 to TRBJ1-2, with D uncertain. V was shortened by 1 base and J by 8 bases, with 11 bases between the two germline ends. This CDR3 region has 13 residues. CDR3 residues: CASSLGPFAGYTF. For the CDR3, the DNA is TGTGCCAGCAGTTTAGGGCCCTTCGCGGGCTACACCTTC.

This clonotype has only a few counts. The genes are TRBV20-1 and TRBJ2-5; 8 bases map to TRBD1. The junction had 7 bases not matched to a gene; V was cut back by 5 bases and J by 2 bases. CDR1 and CDR2 from the germline V gene are DFQATT and SNEGSKA (reference sequence). The CDR3 runs 14 residues. CDR3 region: CSALLRTGQETQYF. In DNA, the CDR3 is TGCAGTGCTCTTTTGCGGACAGGGCAAGAGACCCAGTACTTC.

V and J are TRBV19 and TRBJ1-1, with D possibly TRBD1 on 6 matching bases. V was clipped by 4 bases and J by 1 base, with 10 bases between them. Germline CDR1 is LNHDA and CDR2 is SQIVND (reference sequence). This CDR3 has 14 amino acids. CDR3 DNA: TGTGCCAGTAGTAAGGGGGGGAAGAACACTGAAGCTTTCTTT. Amino acids: CASSKGGKNTEAFF.

This clonotype has just a few counts. V usage is TRBV10-1 and J usage is TRBJ2-7, with 7 bases aligning to TRBD1. V lost 6 bases to trimming and J lost 1 base; unmatched junction nucleotides: 9. This CDR3 is 15 amino acids long. CDR1 WNHNN and CDR2 SYGVQD come from the germline V gene (reference sequence). CDR3: CASSGSGTASYEQYF. In nucleotides, the CDR3 is TGCGCCAGCAGCGGCTCCGGGACAGCATCCTACGAGCAGTACTTC.

This clonotype was seen a handful of times. The chain uses TRBV5-1 and TRBJ1-4, with D possibly matching TRBD1 (5 bases). V lost 3 bases and J 8 bases, leaving 17 bases between the germline ends. The CDR3 spans 15 residues. Germline V gene data show CDR1 as SGHRS and CDR2 as YFSETQ. CDR3: CASSWSGTLREKLFF. As DNA, the CDR3 is TGCGCCAGCAGCTGGTCCGGGACTCTGAGGGAAAAACTGTTTTTT.

This clonotype was counted between two and nine times. The chain employs TRBV25-1 and TRBJ2-1; 8 bases line up with TRBD2. This CDR3 contains 15 residues. Germline loops: CDR1 MGHDK, CDR2 SYGVNS. Germline trimming cut 2 bases from V and 3 bases from J; bases unmatched to any gene: 3. CDR3 protein: CASSEAGTSYNEQFF. The CDR3, as DNA: TGTGCCAGCAGTGAAGCTGGGACTAGCTACAATGAGCAGTTCTTC. Together with reference TRBV25-1 and TRBJ2-1, the CDR3 gives the full variable domain: EADIYQTPRYLVIGTGKKITLECSQTMGHDKMYWYQQDPGMELHLIHYSYGVNSTEKGDLSSESTVSRIRTEHFPLTLESARPSHTSQYLCASSEAGTSYNEQFFGPGTRLTVL.

The table lists this clonotype with a few counts. The chain couples TRBV5-1 to TRBJ2-1, with 14 bases aligning to TRBD2. The CDR3 has 15 amino acids. V lost 5 bases and J lost 9; bases outside the gene matches: 7. In germline, CDR1 is SGHRS, CDR2 YFSETQ. CDR3 amino acids: CASRRLAGGRGEQFF. The CDR3 bases are TGCGCCAGCAGGAGACTAGCGGGAGGGCGGGGTGAGCAGTTCTTC.

The sample holds a few counts of this clonotype. The rearrangement uses TRBV28 and TRBJ2-3; D is uncertain. CDR3 size: 12 residues. CDR1 and CDR2 from the germline V gene are MDHEN and SYDVKM. V lost 5 bases and J lost 10, with 13 bases in between. The CDR3: CASSPVMMAQYF. Written as DNA, the CDR3 is TGTGCCAGCAGTCCCGTTATGATGGCGCAGTATTTT.

This clonotype was recorded a few times. The chain has TRBV4-1 and TRBJ1-6, with a weak D call TRBD1 (6 bases). The length of the CDR3 is 18 residues. The V end was cut by 0 bases, the J end by 5 bases, with 17 bases between. Looked up from germline, CDR1 is MGHRA and CDR2 is YSYEKL. The CDR3 region has the DNA TGCGCCAGCAGCCAAGATAAATTCCCGGGACAAAATAATTCACCCCTCCACTTT. Encoded protein: CASSQDKFPGQNNSPLHF.